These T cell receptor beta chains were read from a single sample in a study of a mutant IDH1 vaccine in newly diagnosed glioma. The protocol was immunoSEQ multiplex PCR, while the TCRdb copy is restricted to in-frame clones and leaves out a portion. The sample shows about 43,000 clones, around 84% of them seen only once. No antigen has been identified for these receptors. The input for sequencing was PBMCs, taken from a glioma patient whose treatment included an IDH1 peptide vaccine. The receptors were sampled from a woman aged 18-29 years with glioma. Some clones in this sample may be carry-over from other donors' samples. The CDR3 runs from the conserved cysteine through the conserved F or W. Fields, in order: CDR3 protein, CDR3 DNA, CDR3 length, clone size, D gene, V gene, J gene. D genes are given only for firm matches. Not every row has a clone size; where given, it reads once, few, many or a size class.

CASSVDRGQLGYTF,TGTGCCAGCAGCGTGGACAGGGGTCAGCTCGGCTACACCTTC,14,once,TRBD1,TRBV9,TRBJ1-2
CASSLSKQGRLETQYF,TGTGCCAGCAGCTTAAGTAAGCAGGGACGCCTGGAGACCCAGTACTTC,16,NA,NA,TRBV7-8,TRBJ2-5
CASSVTSGGPQFF,TGTGCCAGCAGCGTAACTAGCGGGGGGCCGCAGTTCTTC,13,NA,TRBD2,TRBV9,TRBJ2-1
CASSSLGGLTSTDTQYF,TGTGCCAGCAGCTCCCTTGGGGGACTTACGTCCACAGATACGCAGTATTTT,17,NA,NA,TRBV7-9,TRBJ2-3
CASSSGSNEQFF,TGTGCCAGCAGTTCGGGAAGCAATGAGCAGTTCTTC,12,NA,NA,TRBV27,TRBJ2-1
CASSTRGLAGHEQFF,TGTGCCAGCAGTACACGGGGACTAGCGGGACATGAGCAGTTCTTC,15,NA,TRBD2,TRBV27,TRBJ2-1
CASSLNYNEQFF,TGCGCCAGCAGCTTGAATTACAATGAGCAGTTCTTC,12,NA,NA,TRBV5-1,TRBJ2-1
CASSSSGGMETQYF,TGTGCCAGCAGCTCGTCCGGGGGCATGGAGACCCAGTACTTC,14,NA,NA,TRBV27,TRBJ2-5
CASSEGAGNTIYF,TGTGCCAGCAGTGAGGGGGCAGGAAACACCATATATTTT,13,NA,TRBD1,TRBV5-6,TRBJ1-3
CASSQGGYEQYF,TGCGCCAGCAGCCAAGGGGGGTACGAGCAGTACTTC,12,NA,NA,TRBV4-1,TRBJ2-7
CASSSYATGSQYEQYF,TGTGCCAGCAGCTCCTATGCCACAGGGAGTCAGTACGAGCAGTACTTC,16,NA,NA,TRBV7-2,TRBJ2-7
CASGTVDTTEAFF,TGTGCCAGCGGGACGGTGGATACCACTGAAGCTTTCTTT,13,few,NA,TRBV7-9,TRBJ1-1
CASSPGTGETNVLTF,TGTGCCAGCAGCCCCGGGACAGGGGAAACCAACGTCCTGACTTTC,15,once,TRBD1,TRBV7-9,TRBJ2-6
CASSQEGQGSTEAFF,TGCGCCAGCAGCCAAGAGGGACAGGGGAGCACTGAAGCTTTCTTT,15,NA,TRBD1,TRBV4-1,TRBJ1-1
CASSLYRPLGRPSTDTQYF,TGTGCCAGCAGTTTATATCGACCCCTTGGCAGGCCTAGCACAGATACGCAGTATTTT,19,NA,NA,TRBV27,TRBJ2-3
CASSIIQKANTQYF,TGTGCCAGTAGTATCATACAAAAGGCGAATACGCAGTATTTT,14,NA,NA,TRBV19,TRBJ2-3
CASTPGGRTEAFF,TGTGCCAGCACCCCAGGGGGGAGAACTGAAGCTTTCTTT,13,few,TRBD1,TRBV7-2,TRBJ1-1
CASSYNSVYEQYF,TGTGCCAGCAGTTACAATTCAGTCTACGAGCAGTACTTC,13,few,NA,TRBV6-5,TRBJ2-7
CASSFGWQGLVGELFF,TGTGCCAGCAGTTTTGGGTGGCAGGGGCTTGTCGGGGAGCTGTTTTTT,16,NA,NA,TRBV27,TRBJ2-2
CASSQVLRGGYTF,TGCGCCAGCAGCCAAGTGCTGAGGGGTGGCTACACCTTC,13,NA,NA,TRBV4-1,TRBJ1-2
CASSSGSGAEAFF,TGTGCCAGCAGCTCGGGGTCAGGTGCTGAAGCTTTCTTT,13,few,NA,TRBV5-4,TRBJ1-1
CAISQGRGTEAFF,TGTGCCATTTCCCAGGGGCGGGGGACTGAAGCTTTCTTT,13,NA,NA,TRBV19,TRBJ1-1
CASSERGKETQYF,TGTGCCAGCAGCGAGCGGGGGAAAGAGACCCAGTACTTC,13,NA,TRBD2,TRBV7-8,TRBJ2-5
CASSIWTSAGTGELFF,TGTGCCAGTAGCATTTGGACTAGCGCAGGGACCGGGGAGCTGTTTTTT,16,NA,TRBD2,TRBV19,TRBJ2-2
CASSSLGFGRGSYEQYF,TGTGCCAGCAGCTCCCTGGGATTCGGTCGGGGATCCTACGAGCAGTACTTC,17,NA,NA,TRBV7-8,TRBJ2-7
CASSQGPGPTGELFF,TGCGCCAGCAGCCAAGGGCCGGGGCCCACCGGGGAGCTGTTTTTT,15,once,NA,TRBV4-3,TRBJ2-2
CASRDSGGADTQYF,TGTGCCAGCAGGGACAGTGGCGGCGCAGATACGCAGTATTTT,14,NA,NA,TRBV6-1,TRBJ2-3
CASSFGRFPYEQYF,TGTGCCAGCAGCTTTGGGCGGTTTCCCTACGAGCAGTACTTC,14,NA,NA,TRBV5-5,TRBJ2-7
CASSRTGDEQYF,TGTGCCAGCAGCCGGACAGGGGACGAGCAGTACTTC,12,NA,TRBD1,TRBV7-6,TRBJ2-7
CASSPSGFGQPQHF,TGTGCCAGCAGCCCGAGCGGATTCGGTCAGCCCCAGCATTTT,14,few,NA,TRBV7-9,TRBJ1-5
CATSRGGYSEAFF,TGTGCCACCAGCAGAGGCGGCTATTCTGAAGCTTTCTTT,13,NA,NA,TRBV15,TRBJ1-1
CASSPLYGYTF,TGTGCCAGCTCTCCCCTCTATGGCTACACCTTC,11,NA,NA,TRBV2,TRBJ1-2
CASSLNYGETQYF,TGTGCCAGCAGCTTAAACTACGGGGAGACCCAGTACTTC,13,NA,NA,TRBV7-9,TRBJ2-5
CASSLYPRQDIEQYF,TGTGCCAGCAGTTTATACCCCCGGCAGGACATCGAGCAGTACTTC,15,NA,NA,TRBV27,TRBJ2-7
CASSRDSGANQPQHF,TGCGCCAGCAGCCGGGACTCCGGGGCCAATCAGCCCCAGCATTTT,15,NA,NA,TRBV5-1,TRBJ1-5
CASSLGAGAKNIQYF,TGTGCCAGCAGCTTGGGCGCGGGAGCCAAAAACATTCAGTACTTC,15,once,NA,TRBV6-1,TRBJ2-4
CASSAESRGLSGYTF,TGTGCCAGCTCGGCGGAATCCCGGGGGTTAAGTGGCTACACCTTC,15,NA,NA,TRBV18,TRBJ1-2
CASSGTGGNTIYF,TGTGCCAGCAGCGGGACAGGTGGAAACACCATATATTTT,13,NA,TRBD1,TRBV9,TRBJ1-3
CASSLDTSGRVNTGELFF,TGTGCCAGCAGCTTGGATACTAGCGGGAGGGTAAACACCGGGGAGCTGTTTTTT,18,NA,TRBD2,TRBV5-4,TRBJ2-2
CASSEGPGATDTQYF,TGTGCCAGCAGTGAAGGCCCGGGGGCCACAGATACGCAGTATTTT,15,NA,NA,TRBV6-1,TRBJ2-3
CASSLWDRFSYEQYF,TGTGCCAGCAGCCTCTGGGACAGGTTTTCCTACGAGCAGTACTTC,15,NA,TRBD1,TRBV5-6,TRBJ2-7
CASSQGYGYTF,TGTGCCAGCAGCCAGGGATATGGCTACACCTTC,11,NA,NA,TRBV6-4,TRBJ1-2
CATSRTLGLANRTGETQYF,TGTGCCACCAGCAGAACATTGGGACTAGCGAATCGTACGGGGGAGACCCAGTACTTC,19,once,TRBD2,TRBV15,TRBJ2-5
CAWIGVGANVLTF,TGTGCCTGGATCGGGGTCGGGGCCAACGTCCTGACTTTC,13,NA,NA,TRBV30,TRBJ2-6
CASSLSGTAQPQHF,TGTGCCAGCAGTTTATCGGGGACGGCTCAGCCCCAGCATTTT,14,NA,NA,TRBV27,TRBJ1-5
CASSTPWDSLNQPQHF,TGTGCCAGTAGTACCCCTTGGGACAGCCTCAATCAGCCCCAGCATTTT,16,NA,TRBD1,TRBV19,TRBJ1-5
CASSPRTGGSNEQFF,TGCGCCAGCAGCCCCCGGACAGGGGGAAGCAATGAGCAGTTCTTC,15,NA,TRBD1,TRBV5-1,TRBJ2-1
CASSEYWTSGYNEQFF,TGCGCCAGCAGTGAGTATTGGACTAGCGGGTACAATGAGCAGTTCTTC,16,NA,TRBD2,TRBV10-2,TRBJ2-1
CATSEGREPSNQPQHF,TGTGCCACCAGCGAGGGACGGGAACCTAGCAATCAGCCCCAGCATTTT,16,NA,NA,TRBV15,TRBJ1-5
CASSLDRAYGYTF,TGCGCCAGCAGCCTTGACAGGGCCTATGGCTACACCTTC,13,NA,TRBD1,TRBV5-1,TRBJ1-2
CASSSRGGGSQPQHF,TGTGCCAGCAGCTCTCGGGGAGGTGGGAGTCAGCCCCAGCATTTT,15,NA,NA,TRBV6-5,TRBJ1-5
CASSIGNTEAFF,TGTGCCAGTAGTATAGGCAACACTGAAGCTTTCTTT,12,NA,NA,TRBV19,TRBJ1-1
CASKGQMNTEAFF,TGTGCCAGCAAAGGACAGATGAACACTGAAGCTTTCTTT,13,NA,NA,TRBV27,TRBJ1-1
CASSLDGRGQRGYTF,TGTGCCAGCAGCTTGGATGGCAGGGGGCAAAGGGGCTACACCTTC,15,NA,TRBD1,TRBV5-4,TRBJ1-2
CASSVGQVGGYTF,TGTGCCAGCAGTGTAGGACAGGTCGGGGGCTACACCTTC,13,NA,TRBD1,TRBV6-5,TRBJ1-2
CASSFSNTGELFF,TGTGCCAGCAGTTTTTCGAACACCGGGGAGCTGTTTTTT,13,NA,NA,TRBV27,TRBJ2-2
CASSSQGNGETQYF,TGTGCCAGCAGCTCTCAAGGTAACGGAGAGACCCAGTACTTC,14,NA,NA,TRBV7-2,TRBJ2-5
CASSRRKGEVTGELFF,TGTGCCAGCAGCCGTCGTAAGGGGGAAGTTACCGGGGAGCTGTTTTTT,16,NA,NA,TRBV11-3,TRBJ2-2
CASSPAGGEKLFF,TGTGCCAGCAGCCCGGCCGGGGGGGAAAAACTGTTTTTT,13,NA,NA,TRBV7-3,TRBJ1-4
CASSWGPSLSYEQYF,TGTGCCAGCAGTTGGGGGCCCTCCCTCTCCTACGAGCAGTACTTC,15,NA,NA,TRBV6-5,TRBJ2-7